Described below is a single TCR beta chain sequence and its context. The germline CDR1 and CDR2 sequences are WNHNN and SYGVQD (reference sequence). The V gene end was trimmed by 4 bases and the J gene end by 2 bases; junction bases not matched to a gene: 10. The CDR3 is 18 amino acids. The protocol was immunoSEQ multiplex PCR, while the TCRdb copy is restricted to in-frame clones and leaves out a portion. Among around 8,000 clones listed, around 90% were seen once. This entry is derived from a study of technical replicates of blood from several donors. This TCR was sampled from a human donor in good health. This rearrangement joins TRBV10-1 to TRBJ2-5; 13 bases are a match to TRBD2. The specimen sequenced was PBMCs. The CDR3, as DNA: TGCGCCAGCAGTGGTCGAGGGACTAGCGGGGATCCACAAGAGACCCAGTACTTC. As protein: CASSGRGTSGDPQETQYF.